This T cell receptor beta chain emerged from a study of human T cells and chemical hapten exposure. Study-level background: Patch testing placed 0.01% DPC on the upper back, with readings at 6 days. Findings and caveats of the study: Expanded TCRs created a significantly greater count of big CDR3 similarity clusters than controls did.

Individual cDNA molecules in this library carried unique molecular identifiers. Study processing details: Samples ranged from roughly 23,224 to 690,600 TCRs, with a median of 95,638. MiXCR, run by TCRdb on the RACE reads, gives a single entry per CDR3 protein. The V and J calls and clone size come from TCRdb's table, not from the authors' own analysis. Here the sample spans around 95,000 distinct CDR3 sequences, under 14% being singletons. This CDR3 is 14 amino acids long. Deletions cut 9 bases from V and 6 bases from J, with 20 bases between. Germline loops: CDR1 SGHRS, CDR2 YFSETQ. This clonotype showed up many times. No antigen is known for it. Sample time point: pre-sensitization, week 0. The treatment denotes: therapeutic diphenylcyclopropenone sensitization with weekly scalp DPC.

The sequence was collected from a woman between 55 and 75 years old with alopecia areata. Some clones in this sample may be carry-over from other donors' samples. The specimen was whole blood, collected in connection with sensitization to the hapten diphenylcyclopropenone (DPC). V usage is TRBV5-1 and J usage is TRBJ2-3, with TRBD2 as a possible D gene (6 bases). The CDR3 nucleotides read TGCGCCACGAGCTCCGGGACTCCCCAGGATACGCAGTATTTT. The encoded protein is CATSSGTPQDTQYF.